This T cell receptor beta chain was identified in a study of cytomegalovirus exposure and HLA in healthy donors. Study-level points and caveats: The authors listed 150 to 200 TCR beta chains as cytomegalovirus-associated. Reports showed the classifier diagnosing cytomegalovirus status with high specificity and sensitivity.

In regard to this clone: The antigen remains undetermined.

Sequenced by immunoSEQ multiplex PCR; TCRdb stores in-frame clones only, minus some. This sample yields 150,000 to 200,000 clones, of which 85% are seen a single time; roughly 15% belongs to the top ten. The ends lost 5 bases at V and 6 bases at J; junction bases unmatched: 9. Germline CDR1 and CDR2: LNHDA and SQIVND (reference sequence). The CDR3 length is 15 residues. The donors were members of the roughly 120-subject validation cohort (separate from the approximately 670-subject first cohort). The receptor was derived from a man younger than 35 in good health and CMV-seropositive. The V and J genes are TRBV19 and TRBJ2-2; 7 bases are shared with TRBD1. Sequenced sample: PBMCs. The CDR3 DNA follows: TGTGCCAGTAGTCTGGACAGGTCGTATTCCGGGGAGCTGTTTTTT. This sequence encodes CASSLDRSYSGELFF.